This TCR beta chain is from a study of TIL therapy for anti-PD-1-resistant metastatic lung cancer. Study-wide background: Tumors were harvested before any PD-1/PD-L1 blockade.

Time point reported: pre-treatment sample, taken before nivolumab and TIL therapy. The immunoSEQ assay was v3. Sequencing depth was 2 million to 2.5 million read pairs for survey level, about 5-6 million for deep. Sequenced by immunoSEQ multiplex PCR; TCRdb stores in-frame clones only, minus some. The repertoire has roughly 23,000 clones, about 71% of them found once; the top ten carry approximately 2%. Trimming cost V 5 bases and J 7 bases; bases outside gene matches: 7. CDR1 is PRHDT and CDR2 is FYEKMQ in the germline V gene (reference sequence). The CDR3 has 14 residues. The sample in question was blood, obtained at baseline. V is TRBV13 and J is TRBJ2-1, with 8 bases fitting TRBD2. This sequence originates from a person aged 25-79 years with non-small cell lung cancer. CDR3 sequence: CASSQAGETNEQFF. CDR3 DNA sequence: TGTGCCAGCAGCCAAGCGGGAGAGACGAATGAGCAGTTCTTC. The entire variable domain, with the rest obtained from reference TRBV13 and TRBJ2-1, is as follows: AAGVIQSPRHLIKEKRETATLKCYPIPRHDTVYWYQQGPGQDPQFLISFYEKMQSDKGSIPDRFSAQQFSDYHSELNMSSLELGDSALYFCASSQAGETNEQFFGPGTRLTVL.